This entry describes one T cell receptor (beta chain). No antigen is known for it. From germline, CDR1 is LNHDA and CDR2 SQIVND (reference sequence). There are 16 residues in the CDR3. With 4 bases clipped from V and 4 bases from J, the junction kept 10 bases outside the gene matches. This sample was included in a study of cytomegalovirus exposure and HLA in healthy donors. General study results and limits: In vitro confirmation showed a few CMV-associated chains to be CMV antigen specific.

This PCR relied on a set of 60 Vbeta primers and 13 Jbeta primers. The repertoire was sequenced with immunoSEQ multiplex PCR; TCRdb's copy has only in-frame clones and lacks some. The sample shows some 150,000 clones, roughly 77% of them seen only once. The source material was PBMCs. The TCR originated in a woman aged 30 to 39 in good health and CMV-seronegative. This sequence joins TRBV19 and TRBJ2-1; the match to TRBD1 covers 7 bases. CDR3 in amino acids: CASSRGTAALYNEQFF. CDR3 DNA sequence: TGTGCCAGTAGTAGGGGGACAGCTGCCCTTTACAATGAGCAGTTCTTC.